What follows are 9 T cell receptor beta chains derived from one specimen sequenced in a study of OX40 agonist ivuxolimab in advanced cancers. Clones were sequenced by immunoSEQ multiplex PCR, and TCRdb holds only the in-frame ones, with some missing. The sample lists roughly 48,000 clones, 83% seen once, with approximately 1.2% in the top ten. Here the sequenced sample was CD4+ or CD8+ T cells sorted from blood, taken in a trial of the OX40 agonist ivuxolimab. The receptors stem from an adult with an advanced solid tumor such as melanoma, head and neck, liver or kidney cancer.

This sequence joins TRBV4-3 and TRBJ2-2; TRBD2 aligns across 9 bases. The CDR3 has 15 residues. The V gene end was trimmed by 6 bases and the J gene end by 5 bases; junction bases not matched to a gene: 7. Germline V gene data show CDR1 as LGHNA and CDR2 as YSLEER. The CDR3 sequence: CASRLAGVGTGELFF. In DNA form, the CDR3 reads TGCGCCAGCAGATTAGCGGGGGTTGGGACCGGGGAGCTGTTTTTT.

The chain carries TRBV5-1 and TRBJ1-1; 7 bases line up with TRBD1. The length of the CDR3 is 14 residues. Germline loops: CDR1 SGHRS, CDR2 YFSETQ. V trimming: 7 bases; J trimming: 2 bases; junction bases outside the gene matches: 8. DNA for the CDR3: TGCGCCAGCGCGCAGACAGGGATTAACACTGAAGCTTTCTTT. Amino acids: CASAQTGINTEAFF.

The chain has TRBV7-9 and TRBJ2-1, with D possibly being TRBD2 (5 bases). Germline V CDR1 and CDR2: SEHNR, FQNEAQ (reference sequence). The ends were cut back, 5 bases at V and 8 bases at J, with 16 bases in the middle. CDR3 length: 14 residues. CDR3 in amino acids: CASSPEGVGDEQFF. DNA for the CDR3: TGTGCCAGCAGCCCCGAGGGCGTTGGGGATGAGCAGTTCTTC.

The rearrangement joins TRBV9 to TRBJ2-3; D possibly corresponds to TRBD2 (7 bases). CDR3 length equals 14 residues. V lost 4 bases and J 1 base, leaving 10 bases between the germline ends. Germline CDR1 and CDR2: SGDLS and YYNGEE. This CDR3 reads CASSRGGGTDTQYF. The CDR3, as DNA: TGTGCCAGCAGCAGGGGGGGTGGCACAGATACGCAGTATTTT.

The chain carries TRBV7-6 and TRBJ2-3; 10 nucleotides line up with TRBD2. This CDR3 is 16 amino acids long. The germline CDR1 and CDR2 sequences are SGHVS and FNYEAQ. J gave up 1 base and V 6 bases, and 7 bases lay outside the gene matches. CDR3 in DNA: TGTGCCAGCAGTTCACTAGCGGGGAGTGGCACAGATACGCAGTATTTT. Residues: CASSSLAGSGTDTQYF.

The chain carries TRBV19 and TRBJ2-5; the D gene is possibly TRBD2 (5 bases). Germline V lookup: CDR1 LNHDA, CDR2 SQIVND (reference sequence). The ends were cut back, 5 bases at V and 9 bases at J, with 13 bases in the middle. The CDR3 has 12 residues. The CDR3 DNA is TGTGCCAGTAGTCCCGATTGGGGAGCCCAGTACTTC. This sequence encodes CASSPDWGAQYF.

Notes on this clone: Other DNA sequences within the sample encode an identical CDR3. V is TRBV6-5 and J is TRBJ1-6; D gene unclear. The germline CDR1 and CDR2 sequences are MNHEY and SVGAGI. Deletions cut 6 bases from V and 6 bases from J, with 12 bases between. There are 14 residues in the CDR3. The CDR3 here is CASRSSVPNSPLHF. In DNA form, the CDR3 reads TGTGCCAGCAGGTCCTCGGTTCCTAATTCACCCCTCCACTTT.

In this sample, this clone turned up once. V usage is TRBV10-3 and J usage is TRBJ2-7; D is unresolved. Germline V gives CDR1 ENHRY, CDR2 SYGVKD. The CDR3 loop spans 13 amino acids. Trimming left V 3 bases short and J 0 bases short, with 6 bases between. The CDR3, as DNA: TGTGCCATCAGTGATGGGTACTCCTACGAGCAGTACTTC. Its protein is CAISDGYSYEQYF.

The chain carries TRBV5-1 and TRBJ1-1; no firm D call. Trimming left V 4 bases short and J 2 bases short, with 15 bases between. Germline lookup yields CDR1 SGHRS and CDR2 YFSETQ. The CDR3 is 15 residues long. The CDR3 DNA sequence: TGCGCCAGCAGCATCTCTTGGACGTTTAACACTGAAGCTTTCTTT. Translation: CASSISWTFNTEAFF.